The 16 T cell receptor beta chains below were found in one sample sequenced in a study of response to subunit inactivated influenza vaccine. A single record per CDR3 protein comes from TCRdb applying MiXCR to the RT-PCR reads. The sample shows approximately 530,000 distinct CDR3 sequences, over 10% of them seen only once. Sequenced material: PBMCs from blood, taken 40 to 50 days after vaccination. These TCRs come from a man aged 50 to 59 who received an inactivated influenza vaccine.

This clonotype came up many times. The chain joins TRBV4-3 to TRBJ2-7; a weak D match, TRBD1 (6 bases). The CDR3 sequence is 15 residues long. Per the germline V gene, CDR1 is LGHNA and CDR2 is YSLEER. The V end lost 1 base, the J end lost 1 base, and 11 bases lay between the germline ends. In DNA, the CDR3 is TGCGCCAGCAGCCAAGCTTGGACAGCGTCCTACGAGCAGTACTTC. Its protein is CASSQAWTASYEQYF.

V usage is TRBV29-1 and J usage is TRBJ1-1; D might be TRBD1 (5 bases). V was clipped by 6 bases and J by 5 bases, with 13 bases between them. CDR1 is SQVTM, CDR2 ANQGSEA, per germline. This CDR3 region has 12 residues. The CDR3 protein is CSVDLGGTEAFF. The CDR3 DNA is TGCAGCGTCGACCTTGGGGGGACTGAAGCTTTCTTT. The variable domain in full, completed from reference TRBV29-1 and TRBJ1-1, reads SAVISQKPSRDICQRGTSLTIQCQVDSQVTMMFWYRQQPGQSLTLIATANQGSEATYESGFVIDKFPISRPNLTFSTLTVSNMSPEDSSIYLCSVDLGGTEAFFGQGTRLTVV.

Ten or more counts support this clonotype. The V call is TRBV12-3 or TRBV12-4, the J call TRBJ1-1; D is unresolved. This CDR3 region has 16 residues. Deletions cut 1 base from V and 1 base from J, with 13 bases between. CDR3 region: CASSLVGWLENTEAFF. The DNA of the CDR3 is TGTGCCAGCAGTTTAGTGGGCTGGCTAGAGAACACTGAAGCTTTCTTT.

This clonotype has a handful of counts. This chain joins TRBV10-3 and TRBJ2-3, with 10 bases lining up with TRBD1. Germline V gene sequence: CDR1 ENHRY, CDR2 SYGVKD. The CDR3 is 21 residues long. Trimming removed 0 bases from V and 3 bases from J; junction bases left unmatched: 18. In nucleotides, the CDR3 is TGTGCCATCAGTGAGTCACTTGCGGGGACCAGGGACAGGGGTGGAACAGATACGCAGTATTTT. Amino acid sequence: CAISESLAGTRDRGGTDTQYF.

This chain uses TRBV20-1 with TRBJ2-7; maybe TRBD2 (6 bases). This CDR3 has 11 residues. With 3 bases removed from V and 6 bases from J, the gap between germline ends came to 9 bases. Looked up from germline, CDR1 is DFQATT and CDR2 is SNEGSKA (reference sequence). The CDR3 here is CSASGRVEQYF. CDR3 DNA sequence: TGCAGTGCTAGCGGGAGAGTCGAGCAGTACTTC.

The rearrangement joins TRBV2 to TRBJ2-6; D is unresolved. This CDR3 has 15 residues. V dropped 8 bases and J dropped 0 bases, with 11 bases sitting between them. In germline, CDR1 is SNHLY, CDR2 FYNNEI. In DNA, the CDR3 is TGTGCCAGCGGTTTTATGAACTCTGGGGCCAACGTCCTGACTTTC. It translates to CASGFMNSGANVLTF.

The rearrangement uses TRBV7-9 and TRBJ1-6, with 8 bases identical to TRBD1. CDR3 length: 17 residues. Germline V lookup: CDR1 SEHNR, CDR2 FQNEAQ (reference sequence). J was trimmed by 5 bases and V by 5 bases; bases with no gene match: 11. The DNA of the CDR3 is TGTGCCAGCAGCCCATCCCGGACAGGGACAAATAATTCACCCCTCCACTTT. This codes for CASSPSRTGTNNSPLHF. Full variable domain (remainder filled in from reference TRBV7-9 and TRBJ1-6): DTGVSQNPRHKITKRGQNVTFRCDPISEHNRLYWYRQTLGQGPEFLTYFQNEAQLEKSRLLSDRFSAERPKGSFSTLEIQRTEQGDSAMYLCASSPSRTGTNNSPLHFGNGTRLTVT.

In regard to this clonotype: The conserved phenylalanine or tryptophan is not found at the CDR3 terminus, so this likely reflects a read error. The genes are TRBV15 and TRBJ1-1; D may be TRBD1 (5 bases). The CDR3 consists of 12 residues. Germline V gene sequence: CDR1 LNHNV, CDR2 YYDKDF (reference sequence). V lost 0 bases, J lost 11 bases, and 10 bases lay in between. CDR3 sequence (DNA): TGTGCCACCAGCAGAGACGGGGACGGGGCTTTCCTT. The encoded protein is CATSRDGDGAFL.

This sequence joins TRBV10-3 and TRBJ2-1; 12 bases are a match to TRBD2. Germline values: CDR1 ENHRY, CDR2 SYGVKD. The CDR3 runs 18 residues. V shed 2 bases and J 6 bases; nucleotides not matched to a gene: 11. Here the CDR3 reads CAISERVLLAGGSNEQFF. In nucleotides, the CDR3 is TGTGCCATCAGTGAGCGAGTCTTGCTAGCGGGAGGGAGCAATGAGCAGTTCTTC.

This clonotype has only a few counts. The chain employs TRBV4-2 and TRBJ2-7, with D hard to call. The CDR3 length is 15 residues. Germline V gene sequence: CDR1 LGHNA, CDR2 YNFKEQ. The V gene lost 1 base and the J gene lost 3 bases, with 13 bases spanning the gap. The CDR3 DNA reads as TGTGCCAGCAGCCAAGTCGAGGTGGGTGTCTACGAGCAGTACTTC. The encoded protein is CASSQVEVGVYEQYF.

The V gene is TRBV9, the J gene TRBJ2-5; 9 bases are a match to TRBD2. Looked up from germline, CDR1 is SGDLS and CDR2 is YYNGEE. V dropped 4 bases and J dropped 4; count of bases not matched to a gene: 5. CDR3 size: 14 residues. CDR3 sequence (DNA): TGTGCCAGCAGCTCAGCGGGGGGTCCAGAGACCCAGTACTTC. The encoded protein is CASSSAGGPETQYF.

This sequence joins TRBV6-4 and TRBJ2-1; 13 nucleotides agree with TRBD2. The trim removed 6 bases at V and 7 bases at J, leaving 6 bases unmatched. This CDR3 comprises 15 residues. The germline gives CDR1 MRHNA, CDR2 SNTAGT. In nucleotides, the CDR3 is TGTGCCAGCAGCCCGGGACTAGCGGGACCAAATGAGCAGTTCTTC. Amino acids: CASSPGLAGPNEQFF.

Only a few counts were recorded for this clonotype. V and J are TRBV5-1 and TRBJ1-1; 8 bases map to TRBD1. Losses at the gene ends were 3 bases for V and 3 bases for J; bases not matched to a gene: 7. This CDR3 is 15 amino acids long. Germline V lookup: CDR1 SGHRS, CDR2 YFSETQ. The CDR3 loop is CASSSSGGADTEAFF. In DNA, the CDR3 is TGCGCCAGCAGCTCCTCAGGGGGCGCGGACACTGAAGCTTTCTTT. Full variable domain (rest looked up from reference TRBV5-1 and TRBJ1-1): KAGVTQTPRYLIKTRGQQVTLSCSPISGHRSVSWYQQTPGQGLQFLFEYFSETQRNKGNFPGRFSGRQFSNSRSEMNVSTLELGDSALYLCASSSSGGADTEAFFGQGTRLTVV.

This clonotype was seen a handful of times. This chain joins TRBV11-2 and TRBJ2-1; 9 nucleotides align to TRBD1. Germline CDR1 and CDR2: SGHAT and FQNNGV. After removal of 1 base from V and 3 bases from J, the junction contained 7 bases not matched to a gene. The CDR3 sequence is 17 residues long. The CDR3 DNA reads TGTGCCAGCAGCTTAGCCGGGGACAGGGTTAACTACAATGAGCAGTTCTTC. It translates to CASSLAGDRVNYNEQFF.

Ten or more counts support this clonotype. CDR3 DNA sequence: TGCGCCAGCAGCAAATATAGCGCAAACACCGGGGAGCTGTTTTTT. It translates to CASSKYSANTGELFF. The chain carries TRBV5-1 and TRBJ2-2, with D perhaps TRBD2 (5 bases). CDR3 length: 15 amino acids. V was pared by 4 bases and J by 2 bases, with 12 bases between. Looked up from germline, CDR1 is SGHRS and CDR2 is YFSETQ.

There are a few counts of this clonotype. The CDR3, as DNA: TGTGCCAGCAGCCAACTGGAGACCCAGTACTTC. Translated, it gives CASSQLETQYF. The chain uses TRBV3-1 and TRBJ2-5, with D hard to call. Trimming took 2 bases from V and 5 from J, leaving 3 bases between them. Germline V CDR1 and CDR2: LGHDT, YNNKEL (reference sequence). The length of the CDR3 is 11 residues.